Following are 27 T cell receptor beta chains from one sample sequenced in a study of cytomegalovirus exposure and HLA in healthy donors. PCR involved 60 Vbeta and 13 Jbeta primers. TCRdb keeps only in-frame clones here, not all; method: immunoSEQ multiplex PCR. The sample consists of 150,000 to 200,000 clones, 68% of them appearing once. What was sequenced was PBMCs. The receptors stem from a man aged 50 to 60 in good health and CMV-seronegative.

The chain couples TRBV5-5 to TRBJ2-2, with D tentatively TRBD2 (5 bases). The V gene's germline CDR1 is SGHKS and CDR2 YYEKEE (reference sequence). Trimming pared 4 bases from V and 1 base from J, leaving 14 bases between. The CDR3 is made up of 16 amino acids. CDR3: CASSAEAEVNTGELFF. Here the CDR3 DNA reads TGTGCCAGCAGCGCGGAGGCAGAGGTGAACACCGGGGAGCTGTTTTTT.

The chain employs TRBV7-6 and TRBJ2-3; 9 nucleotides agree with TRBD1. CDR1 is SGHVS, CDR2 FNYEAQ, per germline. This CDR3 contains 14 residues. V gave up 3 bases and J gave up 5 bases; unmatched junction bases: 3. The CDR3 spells CASSFRQGVDTQYF. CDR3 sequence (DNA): TGTGCCAGCAGCTTCAGACAGGGGGTAGATACGCAGTATTTT.

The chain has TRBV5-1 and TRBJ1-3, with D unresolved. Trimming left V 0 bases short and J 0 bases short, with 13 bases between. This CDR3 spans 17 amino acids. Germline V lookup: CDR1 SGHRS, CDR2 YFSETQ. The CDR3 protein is CASSLDGSGLSGNTIYF. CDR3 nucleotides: TGCGCCAGCAGCTTGGATGGGTCTGGGCTCTCTGGAAACACCATATATTTT. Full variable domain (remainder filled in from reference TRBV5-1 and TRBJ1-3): KAGVTQTPRYLIKTRGQQVTLSCSPISGHRSVSWYQQTPGQGLQFLFEYFSETQRNKGNFPGRFSGRQFSNSRSEMNVSTLELGDSALYLCASSLDGSGLSGNTIYFGEGSWLTVV.

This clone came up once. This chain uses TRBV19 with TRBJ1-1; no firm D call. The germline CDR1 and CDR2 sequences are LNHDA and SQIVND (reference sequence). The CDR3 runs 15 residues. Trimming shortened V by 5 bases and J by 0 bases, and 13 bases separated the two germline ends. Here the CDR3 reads CASSSNRVMNTEAFF. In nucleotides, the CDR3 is TGTGCCAGTAGTTCCAACAGAGTCATGAACACTGAAGCTTTCTTT.

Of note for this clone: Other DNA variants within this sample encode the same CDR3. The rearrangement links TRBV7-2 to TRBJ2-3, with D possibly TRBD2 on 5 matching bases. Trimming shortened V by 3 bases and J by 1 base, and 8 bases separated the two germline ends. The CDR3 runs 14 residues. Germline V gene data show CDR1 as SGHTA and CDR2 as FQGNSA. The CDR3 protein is CASSFGGRTDTQYF. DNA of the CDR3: TGTGCCAGCAGCTTCGGCGGGCGCACAGATACGCAGTATTTT. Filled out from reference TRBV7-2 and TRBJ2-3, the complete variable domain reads GAGVSQSPSNKVTEKGKDVELRCDPISGHTALYWYRQSLGQGLEFLIYFQGNSAPDKSGLPSDRFSAERTGGSVSTLTIQRTQQEDSAVYLCASSFGGRTDTQYFGPGTRLTVL.

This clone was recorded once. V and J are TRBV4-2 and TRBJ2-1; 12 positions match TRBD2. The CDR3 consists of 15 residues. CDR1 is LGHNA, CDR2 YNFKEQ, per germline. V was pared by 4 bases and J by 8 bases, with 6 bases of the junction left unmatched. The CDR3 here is CASSLLAGGGDEQFF. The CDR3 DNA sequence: TGTGCCAGCAGCCTACTAGCGGGGGGTGGGGATGAGCAGTTCTTC.

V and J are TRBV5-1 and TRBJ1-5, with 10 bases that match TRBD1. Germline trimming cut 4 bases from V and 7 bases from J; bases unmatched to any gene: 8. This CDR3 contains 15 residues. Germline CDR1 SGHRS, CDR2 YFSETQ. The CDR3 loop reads CASSPGTGDGQPQHF. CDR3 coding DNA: TGCGCCAGCAGCCCAGGGACAGGGGATGGACAGCCCCAGCATTTT.

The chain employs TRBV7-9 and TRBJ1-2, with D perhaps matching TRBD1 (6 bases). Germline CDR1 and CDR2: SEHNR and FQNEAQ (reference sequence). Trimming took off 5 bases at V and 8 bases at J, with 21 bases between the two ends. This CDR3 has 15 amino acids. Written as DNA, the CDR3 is TGTGCCAGCAGCCCGGACAGTCTCAACTTTAGAGGCTACACCTTC. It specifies CASSPDSLNFRGYTF.

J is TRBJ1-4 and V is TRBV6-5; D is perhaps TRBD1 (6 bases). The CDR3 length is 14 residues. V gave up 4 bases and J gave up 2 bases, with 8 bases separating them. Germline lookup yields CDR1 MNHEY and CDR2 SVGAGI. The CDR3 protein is CASSSGETNEKLFF. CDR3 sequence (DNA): TGTGCCAGCAGTTCAGGGGAGACTAATGAAAAACTGTTTTTT.

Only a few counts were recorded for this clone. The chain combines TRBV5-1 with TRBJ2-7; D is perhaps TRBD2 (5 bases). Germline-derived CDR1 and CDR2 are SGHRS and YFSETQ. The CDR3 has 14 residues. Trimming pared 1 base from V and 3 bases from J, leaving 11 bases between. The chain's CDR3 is CASSLRGIDYEQYF. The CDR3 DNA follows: TGCGCCAGCAGCTTGAGAGGGATCGACTACGAGCAGTACTTC. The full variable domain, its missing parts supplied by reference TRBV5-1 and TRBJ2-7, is KAGVTQTPRYLIKTRGQQVTLSCSPISGHRSVSWYQQTPGQGLQFLFEYFSETQRNKGNFPGRFSGRQFSNSRSEMNVSTLELGDSALYLCASSLRGIDYEQYFGPGTRLTVT.

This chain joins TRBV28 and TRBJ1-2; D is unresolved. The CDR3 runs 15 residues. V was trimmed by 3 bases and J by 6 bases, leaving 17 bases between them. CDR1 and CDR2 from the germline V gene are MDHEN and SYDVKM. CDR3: CASSFMGERIHGYTF. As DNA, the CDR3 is TGTGCCAGCAGTTTCATGGGTGAGAGGATACATGGCTACACCTTC.

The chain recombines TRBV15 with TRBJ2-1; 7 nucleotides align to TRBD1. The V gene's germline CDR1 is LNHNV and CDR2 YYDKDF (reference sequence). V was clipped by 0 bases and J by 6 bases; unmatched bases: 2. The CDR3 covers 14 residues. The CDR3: CATSRDRGSNEQFF. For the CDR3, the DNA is TGTGCCACCAGCAGAGACAGGGGGTCCAATGAGCAGTTCTTC.

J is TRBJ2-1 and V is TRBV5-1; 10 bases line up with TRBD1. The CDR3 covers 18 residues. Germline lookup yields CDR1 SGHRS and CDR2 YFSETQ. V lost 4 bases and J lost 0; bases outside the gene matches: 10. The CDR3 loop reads CASSIPKGQGFSYNEQFF. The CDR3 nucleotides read TGCGCCAGCAGCATCCCAAAGGGACAGGGGTTCTCCTACAATGAGCAGTTCTTC.

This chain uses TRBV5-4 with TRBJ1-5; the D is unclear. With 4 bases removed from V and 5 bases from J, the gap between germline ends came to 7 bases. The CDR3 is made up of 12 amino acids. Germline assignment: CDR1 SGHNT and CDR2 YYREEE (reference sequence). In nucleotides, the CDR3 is TGTGCCAGCAGCATGAGGGATCAGCCCCAGCATTTT. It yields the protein CASSMRDQPQHF.

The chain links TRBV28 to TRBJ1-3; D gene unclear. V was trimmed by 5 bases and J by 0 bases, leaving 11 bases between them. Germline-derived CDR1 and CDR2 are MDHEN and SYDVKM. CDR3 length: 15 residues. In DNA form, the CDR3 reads TGTGCCAGCAGTCCCCCAGCGGTCTCTGGAAACACCATATATTTT. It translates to CASSPPAVSGNTIYF.

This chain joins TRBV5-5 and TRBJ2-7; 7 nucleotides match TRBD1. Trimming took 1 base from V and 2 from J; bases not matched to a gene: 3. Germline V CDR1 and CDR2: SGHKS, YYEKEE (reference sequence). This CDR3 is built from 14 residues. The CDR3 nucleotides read TGTGCCAGCAGCTTGACAGGGGATCCCTACGAGCAGTACTTC. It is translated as CASSLTGDPYEQYF.

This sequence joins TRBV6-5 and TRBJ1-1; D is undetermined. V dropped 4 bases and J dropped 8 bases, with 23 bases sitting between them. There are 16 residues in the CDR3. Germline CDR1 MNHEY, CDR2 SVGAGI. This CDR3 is CASSFPPGGPGGEAFF. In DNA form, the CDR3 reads TGTGCCAGCAGTTTCCCCCCGGGAGGGCCTGGAGGCGAAGCTTTCTTT.

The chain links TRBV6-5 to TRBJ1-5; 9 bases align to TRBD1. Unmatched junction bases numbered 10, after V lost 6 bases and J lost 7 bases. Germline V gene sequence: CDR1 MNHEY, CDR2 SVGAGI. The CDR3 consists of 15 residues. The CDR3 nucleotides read TGTGCCAGCAGGCCACAGGGGGCAGGGGAACAGCCCCAGCATTTT. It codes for CASRPQGAGEQPQHF.

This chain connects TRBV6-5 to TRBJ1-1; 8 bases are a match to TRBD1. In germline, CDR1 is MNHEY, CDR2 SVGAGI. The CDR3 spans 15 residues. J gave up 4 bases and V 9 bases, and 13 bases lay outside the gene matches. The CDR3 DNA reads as TGTGCCAGTAGACAGGGGATACTCGGGGGCACTGAAGCTTTCTTT. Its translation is CASRQGILGGTEAFF.

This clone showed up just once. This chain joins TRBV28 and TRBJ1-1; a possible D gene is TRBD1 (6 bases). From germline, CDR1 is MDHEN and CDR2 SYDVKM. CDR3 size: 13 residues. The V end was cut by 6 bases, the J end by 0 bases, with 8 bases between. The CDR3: CASRGTLNTEAFF. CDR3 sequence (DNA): TGTGCCAGCAGGGGGACATTGAACACTGAAGCTTTCTTT. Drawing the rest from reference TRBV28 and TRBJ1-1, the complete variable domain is DVKVTQSSRYLVKRTGEKVFLECVQDMDHENMFWYRQDPGLGLRLIYFSYDVKMKEKGDIPEGYSVSREKKERFSLILESASTNQTSMYLCASRGTLNTEAFFGQGTRLTVV.

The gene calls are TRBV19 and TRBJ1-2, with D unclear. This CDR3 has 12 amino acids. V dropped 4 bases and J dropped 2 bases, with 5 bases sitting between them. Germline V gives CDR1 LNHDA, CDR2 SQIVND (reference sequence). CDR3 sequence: CASSKQNYGYTF. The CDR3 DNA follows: TGTGCCAGTAGTAAACAGAACTATGGCTACACCTTC.

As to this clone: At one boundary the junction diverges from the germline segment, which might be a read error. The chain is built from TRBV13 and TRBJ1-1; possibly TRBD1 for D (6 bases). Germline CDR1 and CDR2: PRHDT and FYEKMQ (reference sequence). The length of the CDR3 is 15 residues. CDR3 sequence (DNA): TGTGCCAGCAGCGATAAAACAGGGCGGAACACTGAAACTTTCTTT. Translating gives CASSDKTGRNTETFF.

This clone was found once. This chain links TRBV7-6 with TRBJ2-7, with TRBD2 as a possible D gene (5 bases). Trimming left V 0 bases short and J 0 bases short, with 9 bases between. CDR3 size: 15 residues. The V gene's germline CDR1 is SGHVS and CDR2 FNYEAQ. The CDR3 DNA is TGTGCCAGCAGCTTAGCTCCGGGATACTCCTACGAGCAGTACTTC. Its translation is CASSLAPGYSYEQYF.

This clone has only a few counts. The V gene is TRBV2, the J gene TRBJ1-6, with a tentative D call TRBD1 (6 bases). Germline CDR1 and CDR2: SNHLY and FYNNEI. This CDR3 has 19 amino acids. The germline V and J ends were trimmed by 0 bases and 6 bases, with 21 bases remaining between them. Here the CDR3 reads CASSEAGDNPTGFNSPLHF. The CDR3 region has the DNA TGTGCCAGCAGTGAAGCGGGGGACAATCCAACAGGGTTTAATTCACCCCTCCACTTT.

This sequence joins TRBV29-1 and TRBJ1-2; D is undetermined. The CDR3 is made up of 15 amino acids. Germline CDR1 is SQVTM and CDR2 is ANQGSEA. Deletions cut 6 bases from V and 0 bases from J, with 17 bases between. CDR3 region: CSVAKVYSSNYGYTF. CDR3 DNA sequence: TGCAGCGTCGCGAAAGTTTACTCATCTAACTATGGCTACACCTTC. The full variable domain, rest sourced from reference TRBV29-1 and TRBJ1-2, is SAVISQKPSRDICQRGTSLTIQCQVDSQVTMMFWYRQQPGQSLTLIATANQGSEATYESGFVIDKFPISRPNLTFSTLTVSNMSPEDSSIYLCSVAKVYSSNYGYTFGSGTRLTVV.

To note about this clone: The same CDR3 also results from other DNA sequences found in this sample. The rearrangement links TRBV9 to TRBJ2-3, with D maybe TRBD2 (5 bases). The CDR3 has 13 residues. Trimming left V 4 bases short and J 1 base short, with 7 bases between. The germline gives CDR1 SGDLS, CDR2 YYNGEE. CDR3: CASSPGGTDTQYF. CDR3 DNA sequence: TGTGCCAGCAGCCCCGGGGGCACAGATACGCAGTATTTT.

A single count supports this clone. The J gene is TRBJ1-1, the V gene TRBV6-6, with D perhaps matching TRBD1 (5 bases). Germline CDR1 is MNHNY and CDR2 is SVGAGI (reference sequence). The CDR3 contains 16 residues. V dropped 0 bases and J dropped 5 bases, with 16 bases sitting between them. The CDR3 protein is CASSYSPGPGGTEAFF. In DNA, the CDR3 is TGTGCCAGCAGTTACTCGCCAGGCCCCGGGGGAACTGAAGCTTTCTTT.